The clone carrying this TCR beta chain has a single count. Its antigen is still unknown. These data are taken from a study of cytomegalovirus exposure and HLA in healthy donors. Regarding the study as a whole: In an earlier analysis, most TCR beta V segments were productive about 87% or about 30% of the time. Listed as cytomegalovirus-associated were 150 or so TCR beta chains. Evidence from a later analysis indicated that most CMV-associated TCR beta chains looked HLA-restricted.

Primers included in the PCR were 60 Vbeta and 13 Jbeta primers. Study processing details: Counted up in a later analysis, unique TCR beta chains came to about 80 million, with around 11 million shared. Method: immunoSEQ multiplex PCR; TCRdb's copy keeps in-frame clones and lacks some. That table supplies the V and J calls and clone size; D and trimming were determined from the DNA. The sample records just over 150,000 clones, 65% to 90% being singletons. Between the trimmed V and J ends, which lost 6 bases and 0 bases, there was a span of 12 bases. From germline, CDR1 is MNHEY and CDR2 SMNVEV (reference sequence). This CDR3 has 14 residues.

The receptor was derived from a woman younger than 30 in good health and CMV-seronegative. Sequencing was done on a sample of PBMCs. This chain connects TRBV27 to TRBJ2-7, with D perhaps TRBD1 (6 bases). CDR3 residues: CASSYLGGSYEQYF. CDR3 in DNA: TGTGCCAGCAGCTATTTAGGGGGCTCCTACGAGCAGTACTTC.